These T cell receptor beta chains were read from a single sample in a study of blood T cell repertoires in COVID-19. Measured with immunoSEQ multiplex PCR; TCRdb has only the in-frame clones, and not every one. In the table there are roughly 220,000 clones, 85% to 90% of which are singletons. The specimen was PBMCs or T cells enriched from blood (not recorded which). These receptor sequences come from a woman aged 45-60 years with acute COVID-19. CDR3s include the opening cysteine and the closing phenylalanine or tryptophan. The D gene is left open where the match is weak. Size is omitted from some rows. Given values are once, few, many or a class for expanded clones.

TRBJ1-5,-,-,TRBV19,CASSTGNSNQPQHF,TGTGCCAGTAGTACAGGGAATAGCAATCAGCCCCAGCATTTT
TRBJ1-5,-,TRBD1,TRBV5-1,CASSLGDREVSNQPQHF,TGCGCCAGCAGCTTAGGGGACAGGGAAGTGAGCAATCAGCCCCAGCATTTT
TRBJ2-3,few,TRBD2,TRBV7-2,CASSLEGTSSADTQYF,TGTGCCAGCAGCTTAGAAGGGACTAGCAGCGCAGATACGCAGTATTTT
TRBJ2-1,-,TRBD1,TRBV19,CASSRTDPGQGYNEQFF,TGTGCCAGTAGCAGAACAGACCCGGGACAGGGGTACAATGAGCAGTTCTTC
TRBJ2-1,-,TRBD2,TRBV5-1,CASLAGGSYNEQFF,TGCGCCAGCTTAGCGGGAGGCTCCTACAATGAGCAGTTCTTC
TRBJ2-2,-,-,TRBV6-8,CATGPRRAKTGELFF,TGTGCCACAGGCCCTCGGAGGGCGAAAACCGGGGAGCTGTTTTTT
TRBJ2-5,-,-,TRBV7-9,CASSPAPVQTQYF,TGTGCCAGCAGCCCCGCCCCAGTACAGACCCAGTACTTC
TRBJ2-2,-,TRBD1,TRBV7-8,CASSFGGQGSGELFF,TGTGCCAGCAGCTTCGGAGGACAGGGTTCGGGGGAGCTGTTTTTT
TRBJ2-7,medium-sized,-,TRBV28,CASSLKKLGSGSYEQYF,TGTGCCAGCAGTTTAAAGAAACTGGGTAGCGGTTCCTACGAGCAGTACTTC
TRBJ1-2,-,TRBD1,TRBV6-5,CASTPQGLNYGYTF,TGTGCCAGCACCCCACAGGGGCTTAACTATGGCTACACCTTC
TRBJ2-3,-,TRBD2,TRBV7-9,CASSLTSGRPDTQYF,TGTGCCAGCAGCCTGACTAGCGGGAGGCCAGATACGCAGTATTTT
TRBJ2-1,-,-,TRBV11-2,CASSTWTDNEQFF,TGTGCCAGCAGCACTTGGACAGACAATGAGCAGTTCTTC
TRBJ2-7,-,-,TRBV6-5,CASSPVPNYEQYF,TGTGCCAGCAGCCCGGTCCCGAACTACGAGCAGTACTTC
TRBJ2-1,-,-,TRBV9,CASSGGSLASYNEQFF,TGTGCCAGCTCCGGGGGATCCTTAGCCTCCTACAATGAGCAGTTCTTC
TRBJ2-3,few,TRBD2,TRBV7-3,CASSGTGGVTDTQYF,TGTGCCAGCAGCGGAACGGGGGGAGTAACAGATACGCAGTATTTT
TRBJ2-1,-,TRBD1,TRBV7-3,CASSRQGTYNEQFF,TGTGCCAGCAGCCGACAGGGGACCTACAATGAGCAGTTCTTC
TRBJ2-5,-,TRBD1,TRBV5-6,CASSPGGQWETQYF,TGTGCCAGCAGCCCAGGGGGCCAGTGGGAGACCCAGTACTTC
TRBJ1-5,-,TRBD1,TRBV18,CASSPRGQVHQPQHF,TGTGCCAGCTCACCGAGGGGACAGGTACATCAGCCCCAGCATTTT
TRBJ2-1,once,-,TRBV9,CASSAAGRLNNEQFF,TGTGCCAGCAGCGCGGCGGGACGCCTTAATAATGAGCAGTTCTTC
TRBJ2-2,few,-,TRBV7-3,CASSSANTGELFF,TGTGCCAGCAGCTCGGCGAACACCGGGGAGCTGTTTTTT
TRBJ1-3,-,TRBD1,TRBV11-2,CASSSGTGPSGNTIYF,TGTGCCAGCAGCTCCGGGACAGGACCCTCTGGAAACACCATATATTTT
TRBJ2-7,-,-,TRBV28,CASSLASSISYEQYF,TGTGCCAGCAGTCTAGCAAGCAGTATATCCTACGAGCAGTACTTC
TRBJ1-2,-,-,TRBV28,CASSFPGGYGYTF,TGTGCCAGCAGTTTCCCCGGGGGCTATGGCTACACCTTC
TRBJ2-3,-,TRBD2,TRBV28,CASMLAGGRTDTQYF,TGTGCCAGCATGCTAGCGGGAGGTCGGACAGATACGCAGTATTTT
TRBJ1-1,-,-,TRBV2,CASSEGSGGTEAFF,TGTGCCAGCAGTGAAGGCTCCGGGGGGACTGAAGCTTTCTTT
TRBJ2-7,-,TRBD1,TRBV18,CASSPSRDSYEQYF,TGTGCCAGCTCACCGAGCCGGGACAGCTACGAGCAGTACTTC
TRBJ1-3,-,TRBD1,TRBV20-1,CSASLGTGTGNTIYF,TGCAGTGCTAGTTTGGGGACAGGGACTGGAAACACCATATATTTT
TRBJ2-7,-,-,TRBV6-5,CASRLQGRNEQYF,TGTGCCAGCAGGCTACAGGGTCGGAACGAGCAGTACTTC
TRBJ2-7,-,-,TRBV28,CASSPGWKEQYF,TGTGCCAGCAGTCCAGGGTGGAAAGAGCAGTACTTC
TRBJ2-5,few,TRBD1,TRBV28,CASSSMKYLGTVYQETQYF,TGTGCCAGCAGTTCAATGAAATACCTAGGGACAGTGTACCAAGAGACCCAGTACTTC
TRBJ2-1,-,TRBD2,TRBV28,CASSSGLAGALEQFF,TGTGCCAGCAGTTCGGGACTAGCGGGAGCTCTTGAGCAGTTCTTC
TRBJ1-2,-,-,TRBV5-1,CASSSGQSATYGYTF,TGCGCCAGCAGCTCAGGACAGTCGGCAACCTATGGCTACACCTTC
TRBJ1-2,-,TRBD1,TRBV19,CASSMTGTKGYTF,TGTGCCAGTAGCATGACAGGGACGAAGGGCTACACCTTC
TRBJ2-1,-,-,TRBV20-1,CSANRVAEQFF,TGCAGTGCCAACAGGGTCGCTGAGCAGTTCTTC